This T cell receptor (beta chain) was obtained from a study of T cells after posttransplantation cyclophosphamide (dated by TCRdb to 2016 to 2017). The study in broad terms: T cell repertoire reconstitution was tracked by TRB sequencing after myeloablative bone marrow transplantation in which posttransplantation cyclophosphamide was used as GVHD prophylaxis. TRA and TRB clonality were tightly correlated in 9 samples, so subsequent TCR analyses focused on TRB only. Samples from roughly 32 PTCy-treated patients, along with samples from roughly 15 of their related bone marrow donors, underwent antigen receptor sequencing. Public TRB sequences were searched against a database of over 3,600 sequences associated with responses to pathogens, tumor antigens, self-antigens and alloantigens. Blood from all 35 or so PTCy patients with 1-year posttransplant specimens was subjected to TRB sequencing. In 3 patients, up to about 3 additional blood samples taken between 2 and 5.2 years after transplant also underwent TRB sequencing, as did pretransplant blood from a handful of patients. On the study overall, not on this receptor specifically: At 1-2 months, donor-recipient similarity was low but rose over the first year, and the later blood repertoires were often dominated by donor CD8+ memory clones. Across 45 or so patients, TRB clonality was highly associated with recipient CMV seropositivity and CMV reactivation, and PTCy diversity was similar to diversity in CNI/methotrexate controls. The TRB repertoires of T cells infiltrating skin or GI tract showed only limited overlap with the TRB repertoires of T cells in blood.

Genomic DNA was used for TRB sequencing, which was performed with the immunoSEQ assay at survey resolution or with the hsTCRB kit. The study's own analysis went as follows. The immunoSEQ software was used for initial read processing, and the LymphoSeq R package was used for repertoire analyses. For each TRB dataset, clonality was calculated as 1 minus normalized Shannon entropy, and the Gini coefficient was computed as well. To infer phenotypes in unsorted samples, TRB sequences from sorted subsets of the recipient or donor were mapped onto the unsorted samples of the same recipient. Sourced from immuneACCESS, this table was stored by TCRdb with only in-frame sequences that have V and J called. A share of the clones is absent; for the studies checked, an unresolved V gene accounts for under half, and the remainder has no known explanation. V and J calls and clone size come straight from that table; D and trimming were deduced from the DNA. This sample is represented by approximately 27,000 clones, with no singletons among them. Of the sample, about 1.5% falls within the top ten clones.

In its sample, this clone was seen many times. Its target antigen remains unknown. Per-base qualities were not stored, and no clone one base away is much larger. Peripheral blood samples were provided by related bone marrow donors on the day of marrow donation. Peripheral blood and bone marrow mononuclear cells were isolated by Ficoll-Hypaque density centrifugation and were cryopreserved. The germline V gene supplies CDR1 SQVTM and CDR2 ANQGSEA. V lost 5 bases and J lost 6 bases, and the count of bases not matched to a germline gene is 9. Reading from cysteine to phenylalanine, the CDR3 counts 13 amino acids. CDR3 DNA is the only sequence kept; it has 39 bases, read in frame from the first base.

The origin of this receptor is a man aged 50 or older in good health, CMV-negative, and a related stem cell transplant donor. Recombination linked TRBV29-1 to TRBJ2-7, with 8 bases aligning to TRBD1. Material: PBMCs. The CDR3 in this case is CSVLTGAPIEQYF. Read as DNA, the sequence is TGCAGCGTTTTGACAGGGGCCCCCATCGAGCAGTACTTC.